One and the same sample provided the 8 T cell receptor beta chains below, sequenced in a study of CD8+CD57+ T cells in acquired aplastic anemia. Profiling that covered TCR beta VDJ and CDR3 relied on genomic DNA as its template. TCRdb recomputed calls from the reads with MiXCR, one row per CDR3 protein. The data contain approximately 380,000 distinct CDR3 sequences, roughly 64% of them singletons. The sample comprised sorted CD4+, CD8+, or CD8+CD57+ T cells (not recorded which) from PBMCs. The receptor source for this set is a human donor in good health, serving as a control.

Turning to this clonotype: Sequence at one end of the junction differs from germline and may be a read error. The V call is TRBV7-2, the J call TRBJ1-5; 8 nucleotides align to TRBD1. Germline V gives CDR1 SGHTA, CDR2 FQGNSA. The CDR3 totals 13 residues. The CDR3 reads CASSLTGGMNEQF. Written as DNA, the CDR3 is TGTGCCAGCAGCTTAACAGGGGGGATGAATGAGCAGTTC.

There are many counts of this clonotype. The V gene is TRBV2, the J gene TRBJ2-7; D might be TRBD1 (6 bases). Germline V gene data show CDR1 as SNHLY and CDR2 as FYNNEI. V was trimmed by 5 bases and J by 5 bases, leaving 10 bases between them. The CDR3 consists of 12 residues. CDR3: CASSPRGHEQYF. The CDR3 DNA reads as TGTGCCAGCAGTCCCAGGGGCCACGAGCAGTACTTC. Full variable domain (missing parts from reference TRBV2 and TRBJ2-7): EPEVTQTPSHQVTQMGQEVILRCVPISNHLYFYWYRQILGQKVEFLVSFYNNEISEKSEIFDDQFSVERPDGSNFTLKIRSTKLEDSAMYFCASSPRGHEQYFGPGTRLTVT.

As to this clonotype: This may be a read error: a much more frequent sequence differs by one nucleotide. CDR3 DNA: TGTGCCCGCAGCCAAGATAAGCAGGGTCATGAAAAACTGTTTTTT. Its protein is CARSQDKQGHEKLFF. The chain employs TRBV3-1 and TRBJ1-4, with D perhaps matching TRBD1 (5 bases). CDR1 LGHDT and CDR2 YNNKEL come from the germline V gene (reference sequence). The CDR3 sequence is 15 residues long.

About this clonotype: The CDR3 ends on some other residue instead of the conserved phenylalanine or tryptophan, so this is likely a read error. It is unclear where the CDR3 begins or ends on the DNA, so no DNA is shown, and the CDR3 is as TCRdb lists it. J is TRBJ1-2 and V is TRBV9. The CDR3 has 13 residues if both end residues are counted. CDR1 and CDR2 from the germline V gene are SGDLS and YYNGEE. This chain's CDR3 is CASSAGTSDYDSI.

This clonotype was seen just once. Because it lacks the conserved phenylalanine or tryptophan at the end, this CDR3 is likely a read error. The DNA is left out, because the CDR3 cannot be placed on it with certainty; the CDR3 is given as TCRdb lists it. V and J are TRBV7-6 and TRBJ1-2. The CDR3 comprises 13 residues, both ends counted. CDR1 is SGHVS and CDR2 is FNYEAQ in the germline V gene. The CDR3 reads CASSGGRACDSPL.

The CDR3 nucleotides read TGTGCCAGGGGCAGAGACGCTGAAGCTTTCTTT. It translates to CARGRDAEAFF. This sequence joins TRBV7-9 and TRBJ1-1; D unresolved. V was trimmed by 9 bases and J by 6 bases, leaving 11 bases between them. Germline loops: CDR1 SEHNR, CDR2 FQNEAQ (reference sequence). The CDR3 length is 11 residues.

The rearrangement uses TRBV14 and TRBJ1-2; TRBD1 matches 7 bases. This CDR3 is built from 15 residues. Germline values: CDR1 SGHDN, CDR2 FVKESK. V gave up 4 bases and J gave up 12 bases; unmatched junction bases: 17. The CDR3 DNA is TGTGCCAGCAGCCCACGCCGAGGGGGCCAAGAGACCCACACCTTC. Residues: CASSPRRGGQETHTF.

The genes are TRBV10-3 and TRBJ1-5, with 9 positions matching TRBD1. This CDR3 is 13 amino acids long. Germline CDR1 reads ENHRY; CDR2 reads SYGVKD. J lost 6 bases, V lost 10 bases, and 7 bases had no gene match. The CDR3 loop reads CATTGGGGQPQHF. CDR3 sequence (DNA): TGTGCCACGACAGGGGGTGGGGGTCAGCCCCAGCATTTT.